This T cell receptor (beta chain) was sequenced in a study of T cell repertoires in cytomegalovirus infection. The study's findings and limits: Carriers of CMV and the relevant HLA type were discriminated by public TCR beta frequency. HLA-C-restricted CMV-specific TCR beta clonotypes prevailed in the ex vivo response.

TCRdb analysed the reads with MiXCR anew, one entry per CDR3 protein. There are about 360,000 distinct CDR3 sequences in the sample; less than 20% occur only once, and 8.7% lies in the top ten. Trimming removed 5 bases at V and 1 base at J, with 11 bases between. In germline, CDR1 is LNHDA, CDR2 SQIVND (reference sequence). The CDR3 spans 14 residues. Turning to this clonotype: The antigen remains undetermined.

The chain joins TRBV19 to TRBJ1-1; D remains ambiguous. This sequence originates from a human donor in good health (CMV status not recorded). Some clones in this sample may be carry-over from other donors' samples. Sequenced material: PBMCs. The CDR3 DNA reads TGTGCCAGTAGTCATAAGGTCTCGAACACTGAAGCTTTCTTT. It translates to CASSHKVSNTEAFF.